The 28 T cell receptor beta chains presented below share a single source sample, sequenced in a study of spatial heterogeneity in lung cancer. The antigens for these receptors are not known. Whole-study findings and limits: Expanded intratumoral alpha and beta TCR counts tracked tumor mutation counts.

MiXCR, applied by TCRdb to the 5' RACE reads, yields one record per CDR3 protein. Of about 4,400 distinct CDR3 sequences in the sample, about 8.4% were seen once. This sample's time point: sample taken at primary tumor resection. The sequencing here drew on lung tumor tissue, taken at surgery. These receptors originate from a male donor with early-stage non-small cell lung cancer.

This clonotype was recorded many times. The chain couples TRBV29-1 to TRBJ2-5; 8 nucleotides match TRBD2. CDR1 is SQVTM and CDR2 is ANQGSEA in the germline V gene. The ends lost 6 bases at V and 4 bases at J; junction bases unmatched: 4. The CDR3 runs 12 residues. The chain's CDR3 is CSVREVGETQYF. Written as DNA, the CDR3 is TGCAGCGTGCGGGAGGTAGGAGAGACCCAGTACTTC.

This clonotype showed up many times. This chain links TRBV12-3 or TRBV12-4 with TRBJ2-5; D possibly corresponds to TRBD2 (6 bases). The V end lost 3 bases, the J end lost 4 bases, and 9 bases lay between the germline ends. CDR3 size: 13 residues. The CDR3 coding sequence is TGTGCCAGCAGTTTTGGAGGGAGAGAGACCCAGTACTTC. Translation: CASSFGGRETQYF.

This clonotype showed up many times. The chain couples TRBV7-2 to TRBJ1-6, with D uncertain. V was pared by 1 base and J by 4 bases, with 5 bases between. This CDR3 is built from 14 residues. Germline V gene sequence: CDR1 SGHTA, CDR2 FQGNSA. DNA for the CDR3: TGTGCCAGCAGCTTAGACGGTTATAATTCACCCCTCCACTTT. Protein product: CASSLDGYNSPLHF.

The chain joins TRBV28 to TRBJ2-2, with TRBD1 matching over 8 bases. This CDR3 region has 15 residues. The germline CDR1 and CDR2 sequences are MDHEN and SYDVKM. V lost 6 bases, J lost 0 bases, and 3 bases stayed unmatched. CDR3 sequence: CASRLTGANTGELFF. The CDR3 DNA is TGTGCCAGCAGATTGACAGGGGCGAACACCGGGGAGCTGTTTTTT.

This clonotype is termed large. The rearrangement links TRBV4-1 to TRBJ2-1; 7 bases are a match to TRBD2. Germline V lookup: CDR1 MGHRA, CDR2 YSYEKL. Unmatched junction bases numbered 5, after V lost 3 bases and J lost 0 bases. The CDR3 consists of 16 residues. CDR3 loop: CASSQETSVSYNEQFF. The CDR3 region has the DNA TGCGCCAGCAGCCAGGAAACTAGCGTCTCCTACAATGAGCAGTTCTTC.

This clonotype was seen ten or more times. The J gene is TRBJ2-5, the V gene TRBV19; a possible D gene is TRBD2 (6 bases). V was cut by 9 bases and J by 4 bases, with 15 bases left in between. Germline CDR1 is LNHDA and CDR2 is SQIVND (reference sequence). The CDR3 is made up of 13 amino acids. CDR3: CASSGAGGETQYF. CDR3 nucleotide sequence: TGTGCCAGCTCCGGGGCCGGGGGAGAGACCCAGTACTTC.

This clonotype was recorded a few times. The gene calls are TRBV19 and TRBJ2-3; the match to TRBD2 covers 8 bases. The germline V gene encodes CDR1 LNHDA and CDR2 SQIVND (reference sequence). After removal of 5 bases from V and 1 base from J, the junction contained 5 bases not matched to a gene. The CDR3 is made up of 15 amino acids. CDR3 in DNA: TGTGCCAGTAGTGCCTCACTAGCGGGCACAGATACGCAGTATTTT. It yields the protein CASSASLAGTDTQYF.

This clonotype was recorded at least ten times. The chain is built from TRBV7-8 and TRBJ1-1; 7 nucleotides agree with TRBD1. Germline assignment: CDR1 SGHVS and CDR2 FQNEAQ. CDR3 length equals 15 residues. J gave up 5 bases and V 1 base, and 7 bases lay outside the gene matches. The CDR3 DNA is TGTGCCAGCAGCTTAGATGGTGGCAGGGGGACTGAAGCTTTCTTT. Amino acid sequence: CASSLDGGRGTEAFF.

The V gene is TRBV29-1, the J gene TRBJ2-1; D is possibly TRBD1 (6 bases). V lost 8 bases to trimming and J lost 7 bases, with 18 bases between them. CDR3 size: 13 residues. The germline V gene encodes CDR1 SQVTM and CDR2 ANQGSEA. The DNA of the CDR3 is TGCAGCTTGATAGAGGGGGATAGGAATGAGCAGTTCTTC. It is translated as CSLIEGDRNEQFF.

The rearrangement links TRBV7-2 to TRBJ1-2, with D tentatively TRBD1 (6 bases). The CDR3 spans 13 residues. Germline V gene sequence: CDR1 SGHTA, CDR2 FQGNSA. V was trimmed by 5 bases and J by 6 bases, leaving 13 bases between them. Here the CDR3 DNA reads TGTGCCAGCAGCCAGGACAGTCTCCATGGCTACACCTTC. Translation: CASSQDSLHGYTF.

This clonotype came up many times. CDR3 protein: CSARDGTSGRSSYNEQFF. The CDR3, as DNA: TGCAGTGCTAGAGATGGGACTAGCGGGAGGTCCTCCTACAATGAGCAGTTCTTC. The chain recombines TRBV20-1 with TRBJ2-1, with 15 positions matching TRBD2. Germline V gene sequence: CDR1 DFQATT, CDR2 SNEGSKA (reference sequence). The junction had 3 bases not matched to a gene; V was cut back by 0 bases and J by 0 bases. CDR3 size: 18 residues.

Sample share makes this clonotype medium-sized (0.01 to 0.1%). The V call is TRBV12-3 or TRBV12-4, the J call TRBJ2-1; D call uncertain. Trimming removed 3 bases from V and 7 bases from J, with 1 base in between. The CDR3 is made up of 10 amino acids. The CDR3 bases are TGTGCCAGCAGTTTGAATGAGCAGTTCTTC. Its protein is CASSLNEQFF.

This clonotype rates as medium-sized. The chain employs TRBV3-1 and TRBJ2-1; weak D call: TRBD2 (6 bases). Germline V gives CDR1 LGHDT, CDR2 YNNKEL (reference sequence). Trimming took off 1 base at V and 4 bases at J, with 26 bases between the two ends. This CDR3 region has 20 residues. CDR3 sequence (DNA): TGTGCCAGCAGCCAAGGCGGGGTTACCTCTAGGACTGCGGGATACAATGAGCAGTTCTTC. It encodes CASSQGGVTSRTAGYNEQFF.

This clonotype was counted ten times or more. V usage is TRBV10-2 and J usage is TRBJ2-7; the D gene is possibly TRBD1 (5 bases). CDR1 is WSHSY, CDR2 SAAADI, per germline. There are 14 residues in the CDR3. V was trimmed by 6 bases and J by 0 bases, leaving 12 bases between them. CDR3 region: CASRQAATSYEQYF. In DNA form, the CDR3 reads TGCGCCAGCAGACAGGCCGCCACCTCCTACGAGCAGTACTTC.

This clonotype was counted many times. This chain uses TRBV20-1 with TRBJ2-1, with TRBD1 matching over 8 bases. The CDR3 contains 14 residues. Germline values: CDR1 DFQATT, CDR2 SNEGSKA (reference sequence). Unmatched junction bases numbered 6, after V lost 6 bases and J lost 2 bases. CDR3 nucleotides: TGCAGTGCGCAGACAGGGGTCGCCTACAATGAGCAGTTCTTC. This encodes CSAQTGVAYNEQFF.

By share, this clonotype counts as medium-sized. The chain carries TRBV4-1 and TRBJ2-7; 11 positions match TRBD1. Unmatched junction bases numbered 4, after V lost 4 bases and J lost 2 bases. The CDR3 is 15 residues long. CDR1 MGHRA and CDR2 YSYEKL come from the germline V gene. The CDR3 loop reads CASSLRDRGTYEQYF. The CDR3 DNA reads as TGCGCCAGCAGCCTCCGGGACAGGGGGACCTACGAGCAGTACTTC.

This clonotype is categorized as large. The CDR3 nucleotides read TGTGCCAGCAAGGGAGAATGGGGCACAGATACGCAGTATTTT. It encodes CASKGEWGTDTQYF. The chain uses TRBV28 and TRBJ2-3; D perhaps matches TRBD2 (5 bases). The CDR3 spans 14 residues. The germline CDR1 and CDR2 sequences are MDHEN and SYDVKM. Deletions cut 7 bases from V and 1 base from J, with 12 bases between.

This clonotype was detected ten times or more. The V and J genes are TRBV15 and TRBJ2-1; the match to TRBD2 covers 9 bases. J was trimmed by 0 bases and V by 5 bases; bases with no gene match: 8. CDR3 length: 17 residues. Germline V CDR1 and CDR2: LNHNV, YYDKDF (reference sequence). The CDR3 here is CATSGFGSGSSYNEQFF. The CDR3 nucleotides read TGTGCCACCAGCGGCTTTGGTAGCGGGAGCTCCTACAATGAGCAGTTCTTC.

This clonotype was detected many times. The chain employs TRBV10-3 and TRBJ1-2; possible D gene TRBD1, 5 bases. Looked up from germline, CDR1 is ENHRY and CDR2 is SYGVKD. With 3 bases removed from V and 0 bases from J, the gap between germline ends came to 8 bases. CDR3 size: 14 residues. Written as DNA, the CDR3 is TGTGCCATCAGTGATCGACAGTCTAACTATGGCTACACCTTC. Protein product: CAISDRQSNYGYTF.

This clonotype was seen ten or more times. This chain joins TRBV7-2 and TRBJ2-3, with TRBD2 matching 11 bases. Germline V CDR1 and CDR2: SGHTA, FQGNSA. There are 15 residues in the CDR3. Trimming at V came to 5 bases and at J to 2 bases, leaving 3 bases not matched to a gene. In DNA, the CDR3 is TGTGCCAGCAGCCGACTAGCGGGAACCACAGATACGCAGTATTTT. Translation gives CASSRLAGTTDTQYF.

By its share, this clonotype is medium-sized. This rearrangement joins TRBV7-9 to TRBJ1-2; D uncertain. The germline CDR1 and CDR2 sequences are SEHNR and FQNEAQ (reference sequence). This CDR3 has 14 residues. The germline V and J ends were trimmed by 0 bases and 2 bases, with 7 bases remaining between them. CDR3: CASSLASTNYGYTF. The CDR3 region has the DNA TGTGCCAGCAGCTTAGCCAGTACCAACTATGGCTACACCTTC.

This clonotype qualifies as large. The chain uses TRBV4-1 and TRBJ1-5, with D uncertain. The V gene's germline CDR1 is MGHRA and CDR2 YSYEKL. Trimming removed 0 bases from V and 0 bases from J, with 9 bases in between. The CDR3 is 16 amino acids. CDR3 in DNA: TGCGCCAGCAGCCAAGATCATCGGGGTAGCAATCAGCCCCAGCATTTT. As protein: CASSQDHRGSNQPQHF.

This clonotype was counted between two and nine times. The chain carries TRBV18 and TRBJ2-7; 12 nucleotides align to TRBD2. CDR1 is KGHSH and CDR2 is LQKENI in the germline V gene. The ends lost 6 bases at V and 3 bases at J; junction bases unmatched: 3. This CDR3 has 14 residues. In nucleotides, the CDR3 is TGTGCCAGCTCCCCGACTAGCGGGGGCTACGAGCAGTACTTC. Its translation is CASSPTSGGYEQYF.

At least ten counts were recorded for this clonotype. The V call is TRBV18, the J call TRBJ2-7; TRBD2 agrees at 10 bases. Germline trimming cut 1 base from V and 3 bases from J; bases unmatched to any gene: 6. Germline V lookup: CDR1 KGHSH, CDR2 LQKENI. The CDR3 extends over 16 amino acids. CDR3 in DNA: TGTGCCAGCTCACCACTTAGCGGGGGGAAAATCTACGAGCAGTACTTC. Residues: CASSPLSGGKIYEQYF.

This clonotype was recorded at least ten times. This chain uses TRBV29-1 with TRBJ1-2, with 9 bases identical to TRBD1. The CDR3 runs to 12 residues. V gave up 7 bases and J gave up 6 bases; unmatched junction bases: 6. Looked up from germline, CDR1 is SQVTM and CDR2 is ANQGSEA. The CDR3: CSGDTGGDGYTF. CDR3 nucleotides: TGCAGCGGTGATACAGGGGGCGATGGCTACACCTTC.

The table lists this clonotype with many counts. The V gene is TRBV28, the J gene TRBJ2-3; 7 bases align to TRBD2. The CDR3 runs to 14 residues. V lost 3 bases, J lost 4 bases, and 4 bases stayed unmatched. Per germline, CDR1 MDHEN and CDR2 SYDVKM. The CDR3 sequence: CASSFSLAADTQYF. The CDR3 nucleotides read TGTGCCAGCAGTTTTAGCCTAGCGGCAGATACGCAGTATTTT. Full variable domain (outside the CDR3, taken from reference TRBV28 and TRBJ2-3): DVKVTQSSRYLVKRTGEKVFLECVQDMDHENMFWYRQDPGLGLRLIYFSYDVKMKEKGDIPEGYSVSREKKERFSLILESASTNQTSMYLCASSFSLAADTQYFGPGTRLTVL.

This CDR3 is CSASGGRALNEQFF. CDR3 in DNA: TGCAGTGCTAGCGGCGGGAGGGCCCTCAATGAGCAGTTCTTC. The chain is built from TRBV20-1 and TRBJ2-1; TRBD2 matches 9 bases. CDR1 is DFQATT and CDR2 is SNEGSKA in the germline V gene (reference sequence). The CDR3 loop spans 14 amino acids. V was pared by 3 bases and J by 6 bases, with 6 bases of the junction left unmatched.

This clonotype appeared many times. This chain uses TRBV7-6 with TRBJ1-4, with 9 bases aligning to TRBD1. The CDR3 consists of 15 residues. V dropped 5 bases and J dropped 8; count of bases not matched to a gene: 9. Germline V gene lookup returns CDR1 SGHVS and CDR2 FNYEAQ. The CDR3 sequence: CASSPWTGAAEKLFF. CDR3 sequence (DNA): TGTGCCAGCAGCCCTTGGACAGGGGCGGCCGAAAAACTGTTTTTT.